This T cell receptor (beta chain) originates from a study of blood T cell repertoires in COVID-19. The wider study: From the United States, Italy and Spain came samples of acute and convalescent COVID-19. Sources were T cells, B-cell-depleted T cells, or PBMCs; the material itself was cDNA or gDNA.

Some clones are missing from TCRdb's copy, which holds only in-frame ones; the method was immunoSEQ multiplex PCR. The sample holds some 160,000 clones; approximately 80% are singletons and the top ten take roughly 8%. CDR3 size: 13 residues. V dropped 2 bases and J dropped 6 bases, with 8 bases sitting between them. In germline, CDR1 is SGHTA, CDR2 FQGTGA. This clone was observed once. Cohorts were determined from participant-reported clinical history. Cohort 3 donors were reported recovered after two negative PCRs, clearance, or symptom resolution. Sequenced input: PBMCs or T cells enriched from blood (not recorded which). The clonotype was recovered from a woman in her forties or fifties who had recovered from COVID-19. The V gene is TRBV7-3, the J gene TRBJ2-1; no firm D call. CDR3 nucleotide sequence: TGTGCCAGCAGCTTACCCCCCATCAATGAGCAGTTCTTC. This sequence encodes CASSLPPINEQFF.